This T cell receptor (beta chain) was identified during a study of identical twins. Study outcomes and limitations: While abundant cord blood beta clonotypes carried fewer insertions, memory repertoires showed no such pattern. Out-of-frame alpha sequences shared between twins exhibited an excess of low generation probability. The models systematically underestimated how much out-of-frame TCR alpha was shared in monozygotic twins. Interpretation of the results relied on cross-sectional statistical analysis and not on following the same donors.

Germline lookup yields CDR1 MNHNY and CDR2 SVGAGI (reference sequence). The CDR3 contains 16 residues. Trimming removed 0 bases from V and 0 bases from J; junction bases left unmatched: 4. This clonotype was picked up many times. Its antigen is unknown. TCRdb passed the 5' RACE reads through MiXCR, listing each CDR3 protein once. This table holds roughly 1.6 million distinct CDR3 sequences, around 33% found once. V is TRBV6-6 and J is TRBJ1-2; 7 nucleotides match TRBD1. Sequenced input: cord blood. The receptor's source is a newborn girl in good health. The CDR3 here is CASSYSRQGANYGYTF. The DNA of the CDR3 is TGTGCCAGCAGTTACTCGAGGCAGGGGGCTAACTATGGCTACACCTTC.